Included here is one T cell receptor beta chain sequence, with context. The antigen remains unidentified. The treatment: skin biopsy from PPD injection site in Mantoux-positive individual. TCR cDNA received a 3' ligated oligonucleotide that carried a UMI. Four PCR rounds used nested alpha and beta constant region primers plus the SP2 primer. Each CDR3 protein is one row after TCRdb ran MiXCR on the UMI-ligation and nested PCR reads. Found here are tens of thousands of distinct CDR3 sequences, 11% of them singletons; the top ten hold less than 4%. The record originates from a study of naive and memory T cell subsets. Study-level results: Tuberculin site TCR excess was interpreted as type IV hypersensitivity infiltration.

The V and J ends lost 0 bases and 8 bases, in that order; junction bases with no gene match: 3. Germline values: CDR1 SGHTA, CDR2 FQGNSA. The CDR3 spans 15 residues. This sequence originates from an adult in good health. V usage is TRBV7-2 and J usage is TRBJ2-1; 11 nucleotides align to TRBD2. The material was skin, obtained from a tuberculin skin test site. The CDR3 protein is CASSLAGLAADEQFF. In DNA, the CDR3 is TGTGCCAGCAGCTTAGCGGGACTAGCGGCAGATGAGCAGTTCTTC.